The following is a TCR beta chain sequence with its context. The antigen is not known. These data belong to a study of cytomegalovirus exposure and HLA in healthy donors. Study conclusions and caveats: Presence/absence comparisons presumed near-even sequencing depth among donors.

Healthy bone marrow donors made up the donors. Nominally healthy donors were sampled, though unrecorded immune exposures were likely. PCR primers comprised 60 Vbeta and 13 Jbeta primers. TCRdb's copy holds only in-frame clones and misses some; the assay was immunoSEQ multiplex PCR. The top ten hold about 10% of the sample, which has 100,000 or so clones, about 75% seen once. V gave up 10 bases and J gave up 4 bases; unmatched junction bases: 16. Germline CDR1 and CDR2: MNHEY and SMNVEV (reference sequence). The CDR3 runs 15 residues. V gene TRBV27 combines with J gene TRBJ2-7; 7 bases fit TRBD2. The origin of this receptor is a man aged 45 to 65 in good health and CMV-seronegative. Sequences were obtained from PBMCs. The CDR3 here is CATAKTSRINYEQYF. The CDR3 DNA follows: TGTGCCACCGCTAAGACTAGCCGAATAAATTACGAGCAGTACTTC.